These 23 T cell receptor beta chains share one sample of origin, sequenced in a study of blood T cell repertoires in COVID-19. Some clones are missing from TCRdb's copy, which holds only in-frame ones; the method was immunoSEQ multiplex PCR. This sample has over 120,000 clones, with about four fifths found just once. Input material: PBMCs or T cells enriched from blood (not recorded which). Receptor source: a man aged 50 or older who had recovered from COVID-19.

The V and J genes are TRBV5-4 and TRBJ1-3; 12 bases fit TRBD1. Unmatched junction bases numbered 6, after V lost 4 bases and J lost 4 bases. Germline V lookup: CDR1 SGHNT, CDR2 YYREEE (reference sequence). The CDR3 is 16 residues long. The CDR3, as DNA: TGTGCCAGCAGCAGAGGGACAGGGGGCACGGGAAACACCATATATTTT. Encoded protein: CASSRGTGGTGNTIYF.

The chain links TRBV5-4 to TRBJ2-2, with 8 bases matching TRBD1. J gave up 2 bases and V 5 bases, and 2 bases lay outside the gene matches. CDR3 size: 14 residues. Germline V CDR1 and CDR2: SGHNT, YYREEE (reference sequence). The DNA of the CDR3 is TGTGCCAGCAGTCAGGGGGCAAACACCGGGGAGCTGTTTTTT. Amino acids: CASSQGANTGELFF.

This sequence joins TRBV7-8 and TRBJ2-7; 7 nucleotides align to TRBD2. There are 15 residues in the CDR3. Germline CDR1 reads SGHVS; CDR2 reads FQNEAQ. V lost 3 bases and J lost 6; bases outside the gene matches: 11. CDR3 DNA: TGTGCCAGCAGCTTCCTTCCAGCGGGGTTTGGCGAGCAGTACTTC. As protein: CASSFLPAGFGEQYF.

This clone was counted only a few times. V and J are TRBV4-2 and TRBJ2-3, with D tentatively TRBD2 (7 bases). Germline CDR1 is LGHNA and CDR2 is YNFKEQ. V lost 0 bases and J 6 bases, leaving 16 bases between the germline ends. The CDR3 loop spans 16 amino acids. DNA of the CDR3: TGTGCCAGCAGCCAAGAGTTCGGGGGGCGGCTGGATACGCAGTATTTT. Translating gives CASSQEFGGRLDTQYF.

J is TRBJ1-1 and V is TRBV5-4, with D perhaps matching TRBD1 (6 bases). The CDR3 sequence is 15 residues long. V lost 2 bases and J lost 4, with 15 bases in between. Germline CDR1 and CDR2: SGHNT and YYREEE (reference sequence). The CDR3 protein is CASSLGGAQGTEAFF. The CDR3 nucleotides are TGTGCCAGCAGCTTAGGGGGGGCGCAGGGCACTGAAGCTTTCTTT.

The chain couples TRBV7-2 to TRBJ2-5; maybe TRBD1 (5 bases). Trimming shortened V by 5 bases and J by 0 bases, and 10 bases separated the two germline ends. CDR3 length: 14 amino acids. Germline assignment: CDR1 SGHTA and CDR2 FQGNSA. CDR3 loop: CASSADSHQETQYF. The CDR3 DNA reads TGTGCCAGCAGCGCCGACAGCCACCAAGAGACCCAGTACTTC.

The CDR3 DNA follows: TGTGCCATCAGCGCCGGGACAGGGGACTATGGCTACACCTTC. Translation gives CAISAGTGDYGYTF. V gene TRBV10-3 combines with J gene TRBJ1-2; 10 nucleotides agree with TRBD1. The CDR3 runs to 14 residues. V dropped 6 bases and J dropped 3; count of bases not matched to a gene: 4. The germline CDR1 and CDR2 sequences are ENHRY and SYGVKD.

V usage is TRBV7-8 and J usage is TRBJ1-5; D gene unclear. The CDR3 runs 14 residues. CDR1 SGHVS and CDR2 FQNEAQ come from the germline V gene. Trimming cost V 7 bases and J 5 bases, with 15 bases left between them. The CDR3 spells CASTERGTDQPQHF. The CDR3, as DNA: TGTGCCAGCACCGAACGGGGAACGGATCAGCCCCAGCATTTT.

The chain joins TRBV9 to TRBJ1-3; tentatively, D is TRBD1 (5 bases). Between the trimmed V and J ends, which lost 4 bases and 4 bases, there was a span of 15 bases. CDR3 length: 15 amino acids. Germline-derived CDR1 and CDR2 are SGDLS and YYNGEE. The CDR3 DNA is TGTGCCAGCAGCCCCCCCCAGGGTACGGGAAACACCATATATTTT. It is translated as CASSPPQGTGNTIYF.

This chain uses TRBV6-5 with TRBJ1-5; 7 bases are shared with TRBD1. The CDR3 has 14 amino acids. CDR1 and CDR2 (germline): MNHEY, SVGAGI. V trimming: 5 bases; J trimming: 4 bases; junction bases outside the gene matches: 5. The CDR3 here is CASSRTQGNQPQHF. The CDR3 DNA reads TGTGCCAGCAGTAGGACACAGGGGAATCAGCCCCAGCATTTT.

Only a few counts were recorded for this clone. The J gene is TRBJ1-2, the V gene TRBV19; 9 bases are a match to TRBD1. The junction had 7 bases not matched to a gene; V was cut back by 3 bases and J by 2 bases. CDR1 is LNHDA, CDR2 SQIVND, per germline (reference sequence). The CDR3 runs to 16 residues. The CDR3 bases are TGTGCCAGTAGTATTGGACCGGGACAGGGAAACTATGGCTACACCTTC. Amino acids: CASSIGPGQGNYGYTF.

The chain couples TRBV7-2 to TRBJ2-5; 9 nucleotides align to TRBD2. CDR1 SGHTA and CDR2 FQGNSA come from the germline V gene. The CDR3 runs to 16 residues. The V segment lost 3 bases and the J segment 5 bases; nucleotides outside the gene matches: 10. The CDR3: CASSFGTSSGGETQYF. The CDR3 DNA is TGTGCCAGCAGCTTCGGGACTAGCTCGGGGGGGGAGACCCAGTACTTC. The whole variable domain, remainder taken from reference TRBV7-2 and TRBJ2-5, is GAGVSQSPSNKVTEKGKDVELRCDPISGHTALYWYRQSLGQGLEFLIYFQGNSAPDKSGLPSDRFSAERTGGSVSTLTIQRTQQEDSAVYLCASSFGTSSGGETQYFGPGTRLLVL.

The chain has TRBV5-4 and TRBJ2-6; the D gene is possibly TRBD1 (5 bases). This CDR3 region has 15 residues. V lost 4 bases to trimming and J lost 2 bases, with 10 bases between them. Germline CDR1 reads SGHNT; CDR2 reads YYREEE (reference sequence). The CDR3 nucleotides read TGTGCCAGCAGCGTAATAGGGGCTGGGGCCAACGTCCTGACTTTC. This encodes CASSVIGAGANVLTF.

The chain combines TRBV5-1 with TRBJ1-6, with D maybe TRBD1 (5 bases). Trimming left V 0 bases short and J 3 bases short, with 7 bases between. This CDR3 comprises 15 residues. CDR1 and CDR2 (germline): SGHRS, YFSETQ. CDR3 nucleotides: TGCGCCAGCAGCTTGGGCCAGGGCTATAATTCACCCCTCCACTTT. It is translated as CASSLGQGYNSPLHF.

CDR3 sequence reads: CASSLISDRTYGYTF. For the CDR3, the DNA is TGTGCCAGCAGTTTGATATCGGACAGAACCTATGGCTACACCTTC. The chain employs TRBV27 and TRBJ1-2, with a tentative D call TRBD1 (6 bases). Germline assignment: CDR1 MNHEY and CDR2 SMNVEV (reference sequence). V was pared by 3 bases and J by 4 bases, with 15 bases between. The CDR3 is 15 residues long.

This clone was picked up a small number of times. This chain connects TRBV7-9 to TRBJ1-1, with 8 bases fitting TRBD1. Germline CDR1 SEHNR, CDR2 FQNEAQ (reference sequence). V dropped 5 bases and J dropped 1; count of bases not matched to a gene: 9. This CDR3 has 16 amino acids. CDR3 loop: CASSQLPGTGNTEAFF. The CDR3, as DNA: TGTGCCAGCAGCCAACTACCCGGGACAGGGAACACTGAAGCTTTCTTT. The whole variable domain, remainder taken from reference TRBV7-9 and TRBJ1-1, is DTGVSQNPRHKITKRGQNVTFRCDPISEHNRLYWYRQTLGQGPEFLTYFQNEAQLEKSRLLSDRFSAERPKGSFSTLEIQRTEQGDSAMYLCASSQLPGTGNTEAFFGQGTRLTVV.

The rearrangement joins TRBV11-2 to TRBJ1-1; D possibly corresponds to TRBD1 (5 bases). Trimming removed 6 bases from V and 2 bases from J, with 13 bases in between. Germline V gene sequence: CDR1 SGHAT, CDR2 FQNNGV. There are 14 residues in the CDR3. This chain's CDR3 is CASRMSGLNTEAFF. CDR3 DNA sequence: TGTGCCAGCAGAATGTCGGGACTCAACACTGAAGCTTTCTTT.

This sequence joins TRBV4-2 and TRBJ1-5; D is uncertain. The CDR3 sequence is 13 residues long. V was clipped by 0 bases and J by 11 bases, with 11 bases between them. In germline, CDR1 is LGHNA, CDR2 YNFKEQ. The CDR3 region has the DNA TGTGCCAGCAGCCAAGATTTTGACGGGTCCCAGCATTTT. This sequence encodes CASSQDFDGSQHF.

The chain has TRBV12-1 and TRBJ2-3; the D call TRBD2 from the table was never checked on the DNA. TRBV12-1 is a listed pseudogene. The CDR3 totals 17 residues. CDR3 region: CASSEGTSAACTDTQYF. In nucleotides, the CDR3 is TGTGCCAGCAGCGAAGGGACTTCCGCCGCCTGCACAGATACGCAGTATTTT.

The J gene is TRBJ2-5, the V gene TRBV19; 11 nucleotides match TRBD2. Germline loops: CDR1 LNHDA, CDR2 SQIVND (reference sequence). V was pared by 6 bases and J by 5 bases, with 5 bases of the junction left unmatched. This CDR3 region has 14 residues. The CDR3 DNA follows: TGTGCCAGTAGGGAGACTAGCGGGGACGAGACCCAGTACTTC. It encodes CASRETSGDETQYF.

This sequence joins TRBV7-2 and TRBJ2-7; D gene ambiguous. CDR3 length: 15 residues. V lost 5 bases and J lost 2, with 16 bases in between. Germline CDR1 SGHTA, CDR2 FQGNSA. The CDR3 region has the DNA TGTGCCAGCAGCCCGCGCCCCACCCCGGCCTACGAGCAGTACTTC. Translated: CASSPRPTPAYEQYF.

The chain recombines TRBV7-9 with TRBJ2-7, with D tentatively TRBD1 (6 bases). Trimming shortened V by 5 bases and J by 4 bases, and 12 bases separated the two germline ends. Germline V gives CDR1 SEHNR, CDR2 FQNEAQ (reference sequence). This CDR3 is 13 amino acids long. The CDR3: CASSPGTLYEQYF. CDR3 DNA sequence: TGTGCCAGCAGCCCTGGGACACTGTACGAGCAGTACTTC.

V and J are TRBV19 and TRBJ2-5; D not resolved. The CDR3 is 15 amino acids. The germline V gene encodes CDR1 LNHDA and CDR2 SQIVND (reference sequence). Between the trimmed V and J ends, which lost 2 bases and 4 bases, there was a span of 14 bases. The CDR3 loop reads CASSISHSPGETQYF. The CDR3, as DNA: TGTGCCAGTAGTATAAGTCATTCCCCCGGAGAGACCCAGTACTTC.